A selection of T cell receptor beta chains follows, all from one sample in a study of cytomegalovirus exposure and HLA in healthy donors. Method: immunoSEQ multiplex PCR; TCRdb's copy keeps in-frame clones and lacks some. The sample has about 150,000 clones, over 70% seen once. The sequenced sample was PBMCs. These receptors originate from a boy aged 2 to 10 in good health and CMV-seronegative. Each CDR3 is given with its conserved first and last residue. A D gene is named only where the DNA matches it firmly. Clone size is given for some rows only: seen once, a few or many times, or a class if the clone is expanded.

>TRBD1|TRBV7-9|TRBJ2-5|-
CASSLVVRGREMETQYF
TGTGCCAGCAGCTTAGTTGTCAGGGGGCGCGAGATGGAGACCCAGTACTTC
>-|TRBV6-4|TRBJ2-1|-
CASSVSGLPPYNEQFF
TGTGCCAGCAGTGTATCGGGACTCCCCCCCTACAATGAGCAGTTCTTC
>-|TRBV11-2|TRBJ1-4|-
CASSLDLSNEKLFF
TGTGCCAGCAGCTTAGATCTCTCTAATGAAAAACTGTTTTTT
>TRBD2|TRBV5-6|TRBJ2-7|-
CASSSPGLADRSYEQYF
TGTGCCAGCAGCTCACCCGGACTAGCGGACCGCTCCTACGAGCAGTACTTC
>-|TRBV15|TRBJ2-6|-
CATSRGESGANVLTF
TGTGCCACCAGCAGAGGGGAGTCTGGGGCCAACGTCCTGACTTTC
>-|TRBV5-1|TRBJ2-2|-
CASSLEAGNTGELFF
TGCGCCAGCAGCTTGGAGGCAGGGAACACCGGGGAGCTGTTTTTT
>-|TRBV5-6|TRBJ2-7|-
CASSHPFDSVFSYEQYF
TGTGCCAGCAGCCATCCTTTCGACAGTGTATTCTCCTACGAGCAGTACTTC
>-|TRBV11-2|TRBJ2-7|-
CASSYLDQGYEQYF
TGTGCCAGCAGCTACCTGGACCAGGGCTACGAGCAGTACTTC
>-|TRBV9|TRBJ2-6|once
CASSLRTGTSGANVLTF
TGTGCCAGCAGCTTGCGGACGGGAACCTCTGGGGCCAACGTCCTGACTTTC
>-|TRBV29-1|TRBJ1-1|-
CSVLNLLANTEAFF
TGCAGCGTTCTTAATCTGCTAGCGAACACTGAAGCTTTCTTT
>TRBD1|TRBV7-9|TRBJ1-1|few
CASSLATGGAEAFF
TGTGCCAGCAGCTTAGCAACAGGGGGGGCTGAAGCTTTCTTT
>TRBD2|TRBV19|TRBJ2-3|-
CASTPLAGLDTQYF
TGTGCCAGTACCCCACTAGCGGGACTAGATACGCAGTATTTT
>TRBD2|TRBV2|TRBJ2-1|-
CASSATSGGAGSYNEQFF
TGTGCCAGCAGTGCGACTAGCGGGGGGGCCGGGTCCTACAATGAGCAGTTCTTC
>TRBD1|TRBV5-1|TRBJ1-1|-
CASSFQGQGRSNTEAFF
TGCGCCAGCAGCTTCCAGGGACAGGGGAGATCGAACACTGAAGCTTTCTTT
>-|TRBV5-1|TRBJ1-2|-
CASSPTPGEGVSGYTF
TGCGCCAGCAGCCCTACCCCAGGGGAGGGCGTGAGTGGCTACACCTTC
>TRBD1|TRBV7-2|TRBJ1-2|-
CASSLPDRGQGGYTF
TGTGCCAGCAGCTTACCGGACAGGGGGCAGGGTGGCTACACCTTC